These 7 T cell receptor beta chains share one sample of origin, sequenced in a study of T cell repertoires in ileal Crohn's disease. The assay was immunoSEQ multiplex PCR, and TCRdb's table has in-frame clones only and misses some. The data contain approximately 9,600 clones, just over 75% of them singletons. Sequencing was performed on ileal tissue. These receptors were obtained from an adult with Crohn's disease.

The chain couples TRBV2 to TRBJ1-2; 7 positions agree with TRBD1. The CDR3 is made up of 12 amino acids. Trimming at V came to 3 bases and at J to 8 bases, leaving 3 bases not matched to a gene. Germline CDR1 is SNHLY and CDR2 is FYNNEI. CDR3 coding DNA: TGTGCCAGCAGTGAGACAGGGAGAGGCTACACCTTC. As protein: CASSETGRGYTF. Together with reference TRBV2 and TRBJ1-2, the CDR3 gives the full variable domain: EPEVTQTPSHQVTQMGQEVILRCVPISNHLYFYWYRQILGQKVEFLVSFYNNEISEKSEIFDDQFSVERPDGSNFTLKIRSTKLEDSAMYFCASSETGRGYTFGSGTRLTVV.

The CDR3 sequence: CASSSGLAGDTQYF. The CDR3 coding sequence is TGCGCCAGCAGCTCGGGACTAGCGGGGGATACGCAGTATTTT. The chain links TRBV5-1 to TRBJ2-3; 13 bases fit TRBD2. The CDR3 runs to 14 residues. The V gene's germline CDR1 is SGHRS and CDR2 YFSETQ. The trim removed 3 bases at V and 6 bases at J, leaving 1 base unmatched.

This rearrangement joins TRBV7-2 to TRBJ2-5, with no clear D. This CDR3 contains 15 residues. V was cut by 1 base and J by 3 bases, with 12 bases left in between. Germline CDR1 and CDR2: SGHTA and FQGNSA. CDR3 DNA sequence: TGTGCCAGCAGCTTAGTTCATAGTCTAGAAGAGACCCAGTACTTC. Protein: CASSLVHSLEETQYF.

The J gene is TRBJ1-1, the V gene TRBV7-9; unclear D gene. Trimming shortened V by 0 bases and J by 6 bases, and 11 bases separated the two germline ends. This CDR3 region has 14 residues. Per the germline V gene, CDR1 is SEHNR and CDR2 is FQNEAQ (reference sequence). CDR3 sequence: CASSLASESAEAFF. CDR3 bases: TGTGCCAGCAGCTTAGCCTCAGAAAGCGCTGAAGCTTTCTTT.

The chain couples TRBV5-1 to TRBJ1-2; D remains ambiguous. CDR1 is SGHRS, CDR2 YFSETQ, per germline. CDR3 length: 13 residues. V lost 2 bases and J lost 0, with 5 bases in between. The CDR3 DNA sequence: TGCGCCAGCAGCTTACCGGCTAACTATGGCTACACCTTC. It translates to CASSLPANYGYTF.

The chain combines TRBV5-1 with TRBJ1-2, with a tentative D call TRBD1 (5 bases). The V and J ends lost 5 bases and 2 bases respectively, with 10 bases between them. Germline V lookup: CDR1 SGHRS, CDR2 YFSETQ. The CDR3 contains 13 residues. Here the CDR3 reads CASRYGGNYGYTF. For the CDR3, the DNA is TGCGCCAGCAGATACGGGGGGAACTATGGCTACACCTTC.

Only a few counts were recorded for this clone. V gene TRBV7-9 combines with J gene TRBJ2-1, with TRBD2 identical over 11 bases. Germline CDR1 and CDR2: SEHNR and FQNEAQ (reference sequence). CDR3 length: 17 residues. V gave up 5 bases and J gave up 8 bases; unmatched junction bases: 14. This chain's CDR3 is CASSRDIAGGPTYEQFF. As DNA, the CDR3 is TGTGCCAGCAGCCGCGACATAGCGGGAGGGCCGACATATGAGCAGTTCTTC.